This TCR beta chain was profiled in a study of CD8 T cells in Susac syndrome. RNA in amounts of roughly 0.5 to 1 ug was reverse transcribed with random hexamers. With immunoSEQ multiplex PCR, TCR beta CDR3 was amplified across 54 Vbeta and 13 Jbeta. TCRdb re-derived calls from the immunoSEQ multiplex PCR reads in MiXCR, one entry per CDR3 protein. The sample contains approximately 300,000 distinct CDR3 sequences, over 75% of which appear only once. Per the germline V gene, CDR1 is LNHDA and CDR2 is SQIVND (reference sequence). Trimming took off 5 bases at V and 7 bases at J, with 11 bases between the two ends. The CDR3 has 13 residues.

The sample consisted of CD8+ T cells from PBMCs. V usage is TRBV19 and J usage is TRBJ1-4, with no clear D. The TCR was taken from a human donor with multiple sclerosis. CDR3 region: CASSHSGSEKLFF. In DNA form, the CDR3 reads TGTGCCAGTAGTCATTCCGGAAGTGAAAAACTGTTTTTT.